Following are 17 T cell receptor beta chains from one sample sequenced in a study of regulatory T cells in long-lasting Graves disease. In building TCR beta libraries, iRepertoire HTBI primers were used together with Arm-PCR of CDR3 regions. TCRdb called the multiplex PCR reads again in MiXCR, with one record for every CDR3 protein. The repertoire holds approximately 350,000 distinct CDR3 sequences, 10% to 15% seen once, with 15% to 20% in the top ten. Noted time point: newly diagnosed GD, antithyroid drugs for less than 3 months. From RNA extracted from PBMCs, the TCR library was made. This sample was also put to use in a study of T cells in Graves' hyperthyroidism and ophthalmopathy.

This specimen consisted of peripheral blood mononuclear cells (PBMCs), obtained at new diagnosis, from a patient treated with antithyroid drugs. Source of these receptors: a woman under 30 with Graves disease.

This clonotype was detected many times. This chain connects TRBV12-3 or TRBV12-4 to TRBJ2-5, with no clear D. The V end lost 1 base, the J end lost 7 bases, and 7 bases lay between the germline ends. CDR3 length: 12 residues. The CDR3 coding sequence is TGTGCCAGCAGTTTAGGGAAGAGGACCCAGTACTTC. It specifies CASSLGKRTQYF.

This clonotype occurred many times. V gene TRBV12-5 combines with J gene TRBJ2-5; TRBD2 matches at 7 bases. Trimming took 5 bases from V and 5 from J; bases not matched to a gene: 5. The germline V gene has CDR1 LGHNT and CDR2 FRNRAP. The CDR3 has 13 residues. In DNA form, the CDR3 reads TGTGCTAGTGGTGACGGGACTACCGAGACCCAGTACTTC. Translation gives CASGDGTTETQYF.

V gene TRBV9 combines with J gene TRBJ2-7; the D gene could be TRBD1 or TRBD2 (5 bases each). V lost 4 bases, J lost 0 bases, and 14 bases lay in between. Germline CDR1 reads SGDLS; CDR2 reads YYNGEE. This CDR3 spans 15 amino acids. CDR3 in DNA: TGTGCCAGCAGCAAAGAGGGGCTGATCTCCTACGAGCAGTACTTC. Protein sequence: CASSKEGLISYEQYF.

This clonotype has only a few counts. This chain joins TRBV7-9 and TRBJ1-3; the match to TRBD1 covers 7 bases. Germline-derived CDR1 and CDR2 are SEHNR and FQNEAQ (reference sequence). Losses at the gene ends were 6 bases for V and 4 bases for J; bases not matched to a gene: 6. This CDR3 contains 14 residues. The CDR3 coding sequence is TGTGCCAGCAGTTCGAGGACAGGCGGAAACACCATATATTTT. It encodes CASSSRTGGNTIYF.

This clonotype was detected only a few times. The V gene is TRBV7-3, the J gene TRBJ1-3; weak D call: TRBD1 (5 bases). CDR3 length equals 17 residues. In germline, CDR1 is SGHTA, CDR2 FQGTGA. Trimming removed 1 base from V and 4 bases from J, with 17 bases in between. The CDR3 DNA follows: TGTGCCAGCAGCTTAAAGTCGGCAGGGTCGGTAGGAAACACCATATATTTT. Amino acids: CASSLKSAGSVGNTIYF.

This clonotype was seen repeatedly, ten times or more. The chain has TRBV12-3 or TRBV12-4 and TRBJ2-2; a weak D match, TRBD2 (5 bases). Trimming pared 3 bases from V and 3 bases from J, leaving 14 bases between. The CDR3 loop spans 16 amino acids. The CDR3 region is CASSFGILIYTGELFF. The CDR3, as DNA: TGTGCCAGCAGTTTCGGGATATTGATTTACACCGGGGAGCTGTTTTTT.

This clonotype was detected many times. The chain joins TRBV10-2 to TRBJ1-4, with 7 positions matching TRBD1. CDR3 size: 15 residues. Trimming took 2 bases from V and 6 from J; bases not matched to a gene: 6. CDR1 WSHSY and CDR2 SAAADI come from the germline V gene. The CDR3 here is CASSETTGWDEKLFF. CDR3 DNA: TGCGCCAGCAGTGAGACGACAGGGTGGGATGAAAAACTGTTTTTT.

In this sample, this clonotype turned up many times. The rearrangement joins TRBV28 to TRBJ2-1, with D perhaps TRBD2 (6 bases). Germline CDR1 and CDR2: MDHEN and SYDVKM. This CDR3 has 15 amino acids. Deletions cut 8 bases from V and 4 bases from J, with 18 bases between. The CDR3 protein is CASHGSPSDYNEQFF. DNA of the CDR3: TGTGCCAGCCACGGGAGTCCTAGCGATTACAATGAGCAGTTCTTC.

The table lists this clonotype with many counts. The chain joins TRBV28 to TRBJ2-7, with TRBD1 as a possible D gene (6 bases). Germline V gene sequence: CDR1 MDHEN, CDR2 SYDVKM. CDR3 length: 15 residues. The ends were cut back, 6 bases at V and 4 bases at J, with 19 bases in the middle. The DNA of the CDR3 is TGTGCCAGCAGCTTGGACCGGGACACCTGGTACGAGCAGTACTTC. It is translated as CASSLDRDTWYEQYF.

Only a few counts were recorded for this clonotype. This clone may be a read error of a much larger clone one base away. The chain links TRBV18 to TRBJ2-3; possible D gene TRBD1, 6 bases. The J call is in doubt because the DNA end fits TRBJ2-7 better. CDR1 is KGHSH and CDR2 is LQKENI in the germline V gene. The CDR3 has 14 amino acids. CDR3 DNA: TGTGCCAGCTCACCACTAATACAGGGCGATGAGCAGTACTTC. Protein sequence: CASSPLIQGDEQYF.

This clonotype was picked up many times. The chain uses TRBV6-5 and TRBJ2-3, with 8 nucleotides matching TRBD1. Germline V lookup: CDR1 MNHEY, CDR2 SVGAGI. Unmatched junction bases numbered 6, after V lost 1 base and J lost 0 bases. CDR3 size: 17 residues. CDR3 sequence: CASSYFAGGGSTDTQYF. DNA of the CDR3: TGTGCCAGCAGTTACTTTGCAGGGGGCGGCAGCACAGATACGCAGTATTTT.

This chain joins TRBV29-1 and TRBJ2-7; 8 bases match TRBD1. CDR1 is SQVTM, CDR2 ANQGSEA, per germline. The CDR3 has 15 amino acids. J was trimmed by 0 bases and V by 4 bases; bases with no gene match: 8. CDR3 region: CSVVGQGAISYEQYF. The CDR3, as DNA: TGCAGCGTTGTCGGGCAGGGGGCGATCTCCTACGAGCAGTACTTC.

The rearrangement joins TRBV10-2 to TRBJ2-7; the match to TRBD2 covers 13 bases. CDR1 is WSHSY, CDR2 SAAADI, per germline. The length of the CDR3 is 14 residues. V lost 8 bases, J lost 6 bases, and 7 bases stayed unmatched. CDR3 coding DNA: TGCGCCAGCCGGACTAGCGGGGGCCCCAGCGAGCAGTACTTC. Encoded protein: CASRTSGGPSEQYF.

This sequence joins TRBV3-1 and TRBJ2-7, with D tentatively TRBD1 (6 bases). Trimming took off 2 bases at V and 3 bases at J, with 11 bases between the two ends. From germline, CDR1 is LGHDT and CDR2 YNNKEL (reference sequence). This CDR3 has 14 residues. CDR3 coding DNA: TGTGCCAGCAGCCAAAATTGGGACAACTACGAGCAGTACTTC. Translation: CASSQNWDNYEQYF.

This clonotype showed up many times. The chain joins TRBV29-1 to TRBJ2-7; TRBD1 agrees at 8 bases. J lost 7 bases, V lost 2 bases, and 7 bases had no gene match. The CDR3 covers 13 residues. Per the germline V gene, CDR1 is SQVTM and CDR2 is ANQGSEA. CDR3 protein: CSVESQGAGEQYF. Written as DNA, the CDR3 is TGCAGCGTTGAATCCCAGGGGGCAGGGGAGCAGTACTTC.

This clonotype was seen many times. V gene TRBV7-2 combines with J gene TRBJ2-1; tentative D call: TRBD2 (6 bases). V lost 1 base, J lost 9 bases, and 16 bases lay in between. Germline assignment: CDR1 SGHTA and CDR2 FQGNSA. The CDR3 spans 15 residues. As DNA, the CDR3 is TGTGCCAGCAGCTTAGGTCGACTAGTTCGTGGTGAGCAGTTCTTC. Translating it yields CASSLGRLVRGEQFF.

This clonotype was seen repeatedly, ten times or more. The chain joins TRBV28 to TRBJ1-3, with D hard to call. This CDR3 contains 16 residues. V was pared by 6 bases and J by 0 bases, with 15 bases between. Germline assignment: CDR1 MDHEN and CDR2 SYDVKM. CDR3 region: CASSSGLFGSGNTIYF. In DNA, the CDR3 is TGTGCCAGCAGCTCTGGGCTTTTCGGCTCTGGAAACACCATATATTTT.